The 2 T cell receptor beta chains below come from one sample, sequenced in a study of CD8 T cells in Susac syndrome (dated by TCRdb to the late 2010s). The library was prepared using the immunoSEQ multiplex PCR assay. RNA was extracted using the RNeasy kit, and about 0.45 to 1 microgram was reverse transcribed with random hexamers. Starting from the raw public reads, TCRdb applied fastp trimming at Q25, assembled clones with MiXCR and retained in-frame beta chains. Under each unique CDR3 protein, matching rows form one entry showing the most common genes and DNA. Recorded for this sample are a few hundred thousand distinct CDR3 sequences; roughly 84% of them occurred a single time. Approximately 0.11% of the sample lies in the top ten. The sequenced material came from CD8+ T cells from PBMCs. Receptor source: a human donor with multiple sclerosis.

This clonotype was recorded only once. The chain has TRBV12-3 or TRBV12-4 and TRBJ2-7; 9 nucleotides agree with TRBD1. The CDR3 loop spans 15 amino acids. Trimming cost V 5 bases and J 5 bases; bases outside gene matches: 10. CDR3 loop: CASSTPTGGMHEQYF. The DNA of the CDR3 is TGTGCCAGCAGTACCCCGACAGGGGGGATGCACGAGCAGTACTTC.

The chain combines TRBV27 with TRBJ2-7; D possibly corresponds to TRBD1 (6 bases). V was trimmed by 4 bases and J by 6 bases, leaving 13 bases between them. Germline V gene sequence: CDR1 MNHEY, CDR2 SMNVEV (reference sequence). The CDR3 consists of 13 residues. In DNA form, the CDR3 reads TGTGCCAGCAGTTACAGGGAAGGGCGCGAGCAGTACTTC. It yields the protein CASSYREGREQYF.